This T cell receptor beta chain stems from a study of control samples from healthy donors and cancer patients. The length of the CDR3 is 19 residues. Germline CDR1 and CDR2: MGHRA and YSYEKL. V was clipped by 4 bases and J by 3 bases; unmatched bases: 15. Some clones are missing from TCRdb's copy, which holds only in-frame ones; the method was immunoSEQ multiplex PCR. The table lists 110,000 to 150,000 clones, 94% of them singletons. The genes are TRBV4-1 and TRBJ2-7, with 13 bases that match TRBD2. The sequence came from a man between 35 and 55 years old in good health. Sequencing was done on a sample of blood. CDR3: CASSPGLAGVSFGSYEQYF. The CDR3 DNA follows: TGCGCCAGCAGCCCTGGACTAGCGGGAGTCTCCTTTGGGAGCTACGAGCAGTACTTC.